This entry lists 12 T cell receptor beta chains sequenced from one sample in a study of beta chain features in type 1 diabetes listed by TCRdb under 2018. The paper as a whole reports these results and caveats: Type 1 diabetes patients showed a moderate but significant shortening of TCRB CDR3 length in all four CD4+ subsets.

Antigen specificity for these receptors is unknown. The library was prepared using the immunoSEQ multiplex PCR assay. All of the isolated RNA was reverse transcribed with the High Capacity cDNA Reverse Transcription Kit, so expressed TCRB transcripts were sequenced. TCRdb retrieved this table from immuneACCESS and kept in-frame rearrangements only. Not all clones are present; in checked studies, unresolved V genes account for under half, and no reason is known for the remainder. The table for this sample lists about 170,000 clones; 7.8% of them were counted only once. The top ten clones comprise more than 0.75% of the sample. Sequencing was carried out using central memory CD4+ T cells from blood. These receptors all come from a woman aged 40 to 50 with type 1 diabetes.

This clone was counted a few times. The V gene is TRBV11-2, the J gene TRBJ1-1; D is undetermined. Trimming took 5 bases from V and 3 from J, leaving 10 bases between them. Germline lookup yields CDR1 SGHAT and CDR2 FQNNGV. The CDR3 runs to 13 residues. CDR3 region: CASSPLQYTEAFF. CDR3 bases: TGTGCCAGCAGCCCTCTTCAGTACACTGAAGCTTTCTTT.

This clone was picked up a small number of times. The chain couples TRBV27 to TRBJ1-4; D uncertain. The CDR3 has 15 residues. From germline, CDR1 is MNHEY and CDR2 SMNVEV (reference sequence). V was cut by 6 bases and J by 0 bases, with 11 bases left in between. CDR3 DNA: TGTGCCAGCAGCCCGATACTTGCAACTAATGAAAAACTGTTTTTT. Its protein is CASSPILATNEKLFF.

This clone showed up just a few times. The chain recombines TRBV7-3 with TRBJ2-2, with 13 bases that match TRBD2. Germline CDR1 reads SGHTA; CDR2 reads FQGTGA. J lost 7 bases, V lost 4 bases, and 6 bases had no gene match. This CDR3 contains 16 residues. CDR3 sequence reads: CASSSTSGRQGGELFF. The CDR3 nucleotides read TGTGCCAGCAGCTCGACTAGCGGGAGGCAGGGCGGGGAGCTGTTTTTT.

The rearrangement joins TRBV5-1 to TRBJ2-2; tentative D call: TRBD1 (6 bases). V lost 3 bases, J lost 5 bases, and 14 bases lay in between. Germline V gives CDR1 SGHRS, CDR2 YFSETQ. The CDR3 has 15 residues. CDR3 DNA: TGCGCCAGCAGCTCTTCAGGGGAAAGGACCGGGGAGCTGTTTTTT. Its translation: CASSSSGERTGELFF.

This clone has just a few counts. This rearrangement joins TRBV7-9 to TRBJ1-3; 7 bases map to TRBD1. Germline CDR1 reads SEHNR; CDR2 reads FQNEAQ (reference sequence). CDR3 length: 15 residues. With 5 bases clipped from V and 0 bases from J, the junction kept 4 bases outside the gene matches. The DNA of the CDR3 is TGTGCCAGCAGCCCCGGGACAGCCTCTGGAAACACCATATATTTT. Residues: CASSPGTASGNTIYF.

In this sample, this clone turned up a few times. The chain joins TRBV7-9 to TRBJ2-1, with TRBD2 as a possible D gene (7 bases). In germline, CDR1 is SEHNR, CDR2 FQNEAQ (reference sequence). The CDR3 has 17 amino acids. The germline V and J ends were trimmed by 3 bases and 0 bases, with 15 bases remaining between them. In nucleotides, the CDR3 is TGTGCCAGCAGCTTGGGGGGGGCGCGAGGCTCCTACAATGAGCAGTTCTTC. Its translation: CASSLGGARGSYNEQFF.

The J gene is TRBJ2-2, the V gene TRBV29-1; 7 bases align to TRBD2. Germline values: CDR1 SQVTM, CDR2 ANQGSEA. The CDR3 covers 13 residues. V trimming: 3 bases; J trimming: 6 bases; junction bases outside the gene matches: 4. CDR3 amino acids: CSVESGGPGELFF. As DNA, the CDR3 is TGCAGCGTTGAGTCGGGGGGACCCGGGGAGCTGTTTTTT.

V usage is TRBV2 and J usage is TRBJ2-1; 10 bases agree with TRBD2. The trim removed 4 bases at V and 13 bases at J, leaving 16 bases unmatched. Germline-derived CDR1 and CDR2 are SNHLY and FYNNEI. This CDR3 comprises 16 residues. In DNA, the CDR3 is TGTGCCAGCAGTGGGTTCCCTCGGACTAGCGGCGTATCCCAGTTCTTC. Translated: CASSGFPRTSGVSQFF.

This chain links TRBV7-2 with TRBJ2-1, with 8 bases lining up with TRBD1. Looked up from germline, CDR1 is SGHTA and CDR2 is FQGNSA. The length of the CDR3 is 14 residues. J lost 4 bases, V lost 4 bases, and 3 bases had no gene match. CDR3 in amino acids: CASSSGTGYNEQFF. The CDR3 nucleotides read TGTGCCAGCAGCTCCGGGACAGGATACAATGAGCAGTTCTTC.

CDR3 sequence (DNA): TGTGCCAGCAGTCGACCCGGGACAGGGGCTTGGAATGAGCAGTTCTTC. Residues: CASSRPGTGAWNEQFF. This chain connects TRBV27 to TRBJ2-1; 10 bases match TRBD1. J was trimmed by 7 bases and V by 5 bases; bases with no gene match: 11. Germline V gene lookup returns CDR1 MNHEY and CDR2 SMNVEV (reference sequence). This CDR3 is 16 amino acids long.

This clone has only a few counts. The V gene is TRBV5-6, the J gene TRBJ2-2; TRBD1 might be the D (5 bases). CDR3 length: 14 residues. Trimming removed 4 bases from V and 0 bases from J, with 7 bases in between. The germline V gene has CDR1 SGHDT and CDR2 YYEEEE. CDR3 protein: CASSPGTNTGELFF. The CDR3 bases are TGTGCCAGCAGCCCAGGGACGAACACCGGGGAGCTGTTTTTT.

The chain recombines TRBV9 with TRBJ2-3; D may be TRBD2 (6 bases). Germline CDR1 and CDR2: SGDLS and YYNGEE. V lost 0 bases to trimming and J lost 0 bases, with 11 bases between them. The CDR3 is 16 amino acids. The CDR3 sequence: CASSVVGGTSTDTQYF. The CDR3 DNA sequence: TGTGCCAGCAGCGTAGTCGGGGGAACTAGCACAGATACGCAGTATTTT.